A single sample is the source of the 16 T cell receptor beta chains below, sequenced in a study of blood T cell repertoires in COVID-19. Generated by immunoSEQ multiplex PCR, the TCRdb table keeps only in-frame clones and is missing some. Of around 140,000 clones in the sample, about 87% were seen once. Sample: peripheral blood. The receptors stem from a human donor in a cohort sampled during active COVID-19.

The genes are TRBV5-1 and TRBJ1-1; D is ambiguous. The CDR3 spans 14 residues. The V end was cut by 6 bases, the J end by 2 bases, with 14 bases between. CDR1 SGHRS and CDR2 YFSETQ come from the germline V gene. CDR3 sequence (DNA): TGCGCCAGCACCCGGGATGGGTTTAACACTGAAGCTTTCTTT. Translated, it gives CASTRDGFNTEAFF.

The chain links TRBV7-2 to TRBJ1-1; D is undetermined. Germline CDR1 SGHTA, CDR2 FQGNSA. The V gene lost 6 bases and the J gene lost 1 base, with 6 bases spanning the gap. This CDR3 contains 12 residues. CDR3 sequence: CASSPKNTEAFF. The CDR3, as DNA: TGTGCCAGCAGTCCCAAGAACACTGAAGCTTTCTTT.

V gene TRBV19 combines with J gene TRBJ2-3, with a tentative D call TRBD2 (6 bases). Germline CDR1 is LNHDA and CDR2 is SQIVND (reference sequence). The CDR3 spans 13 residues. Trimming removed 6 bases at V and 4 bases at J, with 11 bases between. In DNA form, the CDR3 reads TGTGCCAGTAGGGTTAGCGGTGCAGATACGCAGTATTTT. Its protein is CASRVSGADTQYF.

The chain has TRBV2 and TRBJ2-5; the match to TRBD2 covers 7 bases. CDR3 length: 15 residues. Trimming cost V 10 bases and J 5 bases; bases outside gene matches: 16. Germline lookup yields CDR1 SNHLY and CDR2 FYNNEI. The CDR3 nucleotides are TGTGCCACCCGGCGGCTGGCGGGAGTAAGGGAGACCCAGTACTTC. Its translation: CATRRLAGVRETQYF.

This clone was picked up a small number of times. The chain joins TRBV5-4 to TRBJ1-1; TRBD1 aligns across 10 bases. CDR3 size: 15 residues. The V gene's germline CDR1 is SGHNT and CDR2 YYREEE (reference sequence). The trim removed 0 bases at V and 6 bases at J, leaving 5 bases unmatched. The CDR3: CASSLAGQGLAEAFF. CDR3 nucleotide sequence: TGTGCCAGCAGCTTGGCGGGACAGGGGCTCGCTGAAGCTTTCTTT.

This clone was seen a single time. The rearrangement joins TRBV5-4 to TRBJ2-5; 8 bases are shared with TRBD1. The CDR3 has 14 residues. The J segment lost 5 bases and the V segment lost 5 bases, leaving 8 bases of the junction unmatched. Germline V gives CDR1 SGHNT, CDR2 YYREEE (reference sequence). This CDR3 reads CASRNAGGAETQYF. DNA for the CDR3: TGTGCCAGCAGGAATGCAGGGGGCGCCGAGACCCAGTACTTC.

The chain carries TRBV6-6 and TRBJ1-2; TRBD1 is a possible D gene (6 bases). Germline V gene lookup returns CDR1 MNHNY and CDR2 SVGAGI (reference sequence). This CDR3 contains 13 residues. Trimming removed 6 bases at V and 6 bases at J, with 14 bases between. Here the CDR3 DNA reads TGTGCCAGCAGCCTGGACAGCCCTGATGGCTACACCTTC. It yields the protein CASSLDSPDGYTF.

V and J are TRBV11-2 and TRBJ1-3, with a tentative D call TRBD1 (5 bases). Trimming took off 0 bases at V and 1 base at J, with 10 bases between the two ends. Germline CDR1 and CDR2: SGHAT and FQNNGV. The CDR3 runs to 16 residues. The CDR3 loop reads CASSLELGGSGNTIYF. In nucleotides, the CDR3 is TGTGCCAGCAGCTTAGAATTGGGGGGATCTGGAAACACCATATATTTT.

The chain uses TRBV11-3 and TRBJ2-1; TRBD1 matches 8 bases. The V gene's germline CDR1 is SGHNT and CDR2 YENEEA. The length of the CDR3 is 14 residues. V gave up 4 bases and J gave up 6 bases; unmatched junction bases: 5. In DNA form, the CDR3 reads TGTGCCAGCAGCTCGGACAGGGCGGTCAATGAGCAGTTCTTC. This gives the protein CASSSDRAVNEQFF.

The chain recombines TRBV4-2 with TRBJ1-1; 9 bases are shared with TRBD1. This CDR3 has 16 residues. V dropped 0 bases and J dropped 3; count of bases not matched to a gene: 5. Looked up from germline, CDR1 is LGHNA and CDR2 is YNFKEQ. The CDR3 region is CASSQELRQGDTEAFF. Written as DNA, the CDR3 is TGTGCCAGCAGCCAAGAGTTACGACAGGGGGACACTGAAGCTTTCTTT.

The chain recombines TRBV5-4 with TRBJ2-1, with D possibly matching TRBD1 (5 bases). The germline CDR1 and CDR2 sequences are SGHNT and YYREEE (reference sequence). This CDR3 contains 12 residues. Trimming left V 4 bases short and J 7 bases short, with 9 bases between. DNA of the CDR3: TGTGCCAGCAGCCCAGGGCAGAATGAGCAGTTCTTC. This translates into CASSPGQNEQFF.

This clone appeared a single time. The chain uses TRBV3-1 (or the pseudogene TRBV3-2) and TRBJ2-1; D ambiguous. CDR3 length: 16 residues. Trimming stripped 8 bases from V and 2 bases from J, with 19 bases between. Per the germline V gene, CDR1 is LGHDT and CDR2 is YNNKEL (reference sequence). CDR3 nucleotides: TGTGCCAGCCTCCCTAGACTCCACCCTGCCTACAATGAGCAGTTCTTC. Translating it yields CASLPRLHPAYNEQFF.

This clone was seen once. V and J are TRBV5-1 and TRBJ1-2; TRBD1 aligns across 10 bases. Trimming took 5 bases from V and 8 from J; bases not matched to a gene: 15. The CDR3 runs 16 residues. The germline gives CDR1 SGHRS, CDR2 YFSETQ. In DNA form, the CDR3 reads TGCGCCAGCAGTAGGGGCGACAGGGGGCGAGGAATCGGCTACACCTTC. Translating gives CASSRGDRGRGIGYTF.

The chain uses TRBV29-1 and TRBJ1-2; 7 nucleotides match TRBD1. From germline, CDR1 is SQVTM and CDR2 ANQGSEA. With 8 bases clipped from V and 8 bases from J, the junction kept 23 bases outside the gene matches. CDR3 length: 16 amino acids. CDR3 DNA sequence: TGCAGCACCGTCGGGGACAGCCCTCGTGGGTCCGCGGGCTACACCTTC. Encoded protein: CSTVGDSPRGSAGYTF.

The V gene is TRBV12-3 or TRBV12-4, the J gene TRBJ1-5, with D perhaps matching TRBD1 (6 bases). V lost 5 bases to trimming and J lost 7 bases, with 12 bases between them. This CDR3 region has 13 residues. This chain's CDR3 is CASSGQKNQPQHF. DNA for the CDR3: TGTGCCAGCAGTGGACAGAAAAACCAGCCCCAGCATTTT.

The V gene is TRBV18, the J gene TRBJ2-5; the D gene is possibly TRBD2 (5 bases). Germline lookup yields CDR1 KGHSH and CDR2 LQKENI. Trimming shortened V by 3 bases and J by 1 base, and 6 bases separated the two germline ends. The length of the CDR3 is 13 residues. The CDR3 nucleotides read TGTGCCAGCTCACCCGGACTCCAAGAGACCCAGTACTTC. Its protein product is CASSPGLQETQYF.